This T cell receptor (beta chain) was identified during a study of blood T cell repertoires in COVID-19. Study at large: The United States, Italy and Spain supplied acute and convalescent COVID-19 samples. From T cells, B-cell-depleted T cells, or PBMCs came the material, which was cDNA or gDNA.

The authors' processing: The assay estimated nucleated cells by amplifying reference gene primers. Clones were read by immunoSEQ multiplex PCR, and TCRdb kept only the in-frame ones, dropping some. V, J and clone size are those of that table, while D and trimming were read from the DNA. This table has roughly 250,000 clones, approximately 83% appearing once. Germline CDR1 is MNHEY and CDR2 is SMNVEV (reference sequence). The CDR3 has 15 amino acids. V was shortened by 6 bases and J by 6 bases, with 19 bases between the two germline ends. Residents of 24 US areas, aged about 18 to 95 years, made up the participants.

The origin of this receptor is a woman aged 25 to 39 who had recovered from COVID-19. V usage is TRBV27 and J usage is TRBJ2-3, with D perhaps matching TRBD1 (6 bases). Input material: PBMCs or T cells enriched from blood (not recorded which). The DNA of the CDR3 is TGTGCCAGCAGGGGGGCTAACGTGGGGTGGGATACGCAGTATTTT. This encodes CASRGANVGWDTQYF.